This T cell receptor (beta chain) was captured in a study of Ad26.COV2.S vaccination and SARS-CoV-2 variants. Sequencing was performed with immunoSEQ multiplex PCR; in TCRdb, only in-frame clones are kept and a portion is missing. Of hundreds of thousands of clones listed, approximately 89% were seen once; the top ten hold 2% to 3%. Study-wide results and caveats: Marked by substantial breadth, spike-specific CD8+ and CD4+ T cell responses were reportedly seen after vaccination.

With V trimmed by 6 bases and J by 5 bases, 8 bases remained unmatched. Per germline, CDR1 MNHEY and CDR2 SVGAGI. The CDR3 spans 14 residues. This sample's treatment: around 19 received Ad26.COV2.S at low or high dose, single or two shots; about 5 received placebo; per-sample allocation not given. Day 63 after the first injection of vaccine or placebo was the sampling time. In Boston, an adult donor aged 18-55 years took part. This clone was detected once. Its target is unknown. The sample here was peripheral blood, taken in a trial of Ad26.COV2.S vaccine versus placebo. V gene TRBV6-5 combines with J gene TRBJ1-1; TRBD1 matches at 8 bases. The sequence was collected from a person between 18 and 65 years old who received the Ad26.COV2.S COVID-19 vaccine or a placebo. The CDR3 DNA is TGTGCCAGCAGACCCAGGGGGCGGTGGACTGAAGCTTTCTTT. Amino acids: CASRPRGRWTEAFF.